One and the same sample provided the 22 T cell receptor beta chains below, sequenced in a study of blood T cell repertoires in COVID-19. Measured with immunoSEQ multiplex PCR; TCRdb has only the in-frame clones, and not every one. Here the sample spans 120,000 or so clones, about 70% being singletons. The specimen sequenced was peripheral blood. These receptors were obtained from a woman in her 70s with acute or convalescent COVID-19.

The CDR3 reads CASSELEGTSGSKAAQYF. The CDR3 bases are TGTGCCAGCAGCGAACTTGAGGGGACTAGCGGGAGTAAGGCGGCCCAGTACTTC. This chain joins TRBV6-1 and TRBJ2-5; 14 bases agree with TRBD2. V gave up 6 bases and J gave up 9 bases; unmatched junction bases: 18. The V gene's germline CDR1 is MNHNS and CDR2 SASEGT. The CDR3 is made up of 18 amino acids.

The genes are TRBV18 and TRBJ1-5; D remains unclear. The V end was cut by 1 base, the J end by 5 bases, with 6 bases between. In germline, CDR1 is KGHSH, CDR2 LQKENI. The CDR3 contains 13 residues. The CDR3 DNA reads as TGTGCCAGCTCACCACAGCTGGATCAGCCCCAGCATTTT. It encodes CASSPQLDQPQHF.

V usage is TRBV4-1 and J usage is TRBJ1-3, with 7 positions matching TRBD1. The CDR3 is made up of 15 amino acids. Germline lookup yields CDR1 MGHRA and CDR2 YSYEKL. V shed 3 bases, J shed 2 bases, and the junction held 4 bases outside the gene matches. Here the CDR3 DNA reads TGCGCCAGCAGCCACAGCAGGGGGACTGGAAACACCATATATTTT. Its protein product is CASSHSRGTGNTIYF.

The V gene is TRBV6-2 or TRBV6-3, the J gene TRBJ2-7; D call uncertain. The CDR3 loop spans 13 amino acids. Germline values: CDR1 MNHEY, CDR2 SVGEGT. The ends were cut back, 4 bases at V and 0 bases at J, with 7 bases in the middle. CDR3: CASSFGFSYEQYF. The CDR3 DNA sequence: TGTGCCAGCAGTTTCGGGTTCTCCTACGAGCAGTACTTC.

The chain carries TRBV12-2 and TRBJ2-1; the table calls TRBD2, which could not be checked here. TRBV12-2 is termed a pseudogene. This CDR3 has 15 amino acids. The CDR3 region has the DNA TGTGCAAGTCGCTTAGCGCGGGAACTATACAATGAGCAGTTCTTC. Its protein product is CASRLARELYNEQFF.

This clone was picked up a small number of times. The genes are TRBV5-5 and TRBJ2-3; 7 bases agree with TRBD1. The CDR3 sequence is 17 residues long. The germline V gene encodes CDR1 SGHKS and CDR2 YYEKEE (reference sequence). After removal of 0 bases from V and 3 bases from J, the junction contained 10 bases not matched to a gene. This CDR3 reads CASSLAGAGGRTDTQYF. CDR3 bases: TGTGCCAGCAGCTTGGCCGGGGCAGGGGGAAGGACAGATACGCAGTATTTT.

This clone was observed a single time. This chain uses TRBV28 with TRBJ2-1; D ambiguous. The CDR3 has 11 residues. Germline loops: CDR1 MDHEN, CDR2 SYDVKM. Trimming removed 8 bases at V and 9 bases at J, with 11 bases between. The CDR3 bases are TGTGCCAGCTTTAGCCGAAGTGAGCAGTTCTTC. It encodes CASFSRSEQFF.

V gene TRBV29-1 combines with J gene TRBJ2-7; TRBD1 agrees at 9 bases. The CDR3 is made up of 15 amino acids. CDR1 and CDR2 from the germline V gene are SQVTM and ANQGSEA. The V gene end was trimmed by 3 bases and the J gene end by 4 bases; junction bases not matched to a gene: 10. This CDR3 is CSVELGQGPSYEQYF. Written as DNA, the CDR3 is TGCAGCGTTGAGCTCGGACAGGGGCCTTCTTACGAGCAGTACTTC.

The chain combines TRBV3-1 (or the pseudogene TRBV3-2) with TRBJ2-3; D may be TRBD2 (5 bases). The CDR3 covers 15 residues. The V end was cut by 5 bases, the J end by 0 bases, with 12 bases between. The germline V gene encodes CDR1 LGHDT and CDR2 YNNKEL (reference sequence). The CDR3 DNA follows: TGTGCCAGCAGCAAAGGCGAGCGGAGCACAGATACGCAGTATTTT. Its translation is CASSKGERSTDTQYF.

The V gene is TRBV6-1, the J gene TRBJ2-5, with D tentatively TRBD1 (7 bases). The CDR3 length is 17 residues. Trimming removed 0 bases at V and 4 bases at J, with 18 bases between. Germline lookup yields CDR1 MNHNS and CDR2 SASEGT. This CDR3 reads CASSEALQGGMGETQYF. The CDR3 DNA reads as TGTGCCAGCAGTGAAGCGCTCCAGGGGGGAATGGGAGAGACCCAGTACTTC.

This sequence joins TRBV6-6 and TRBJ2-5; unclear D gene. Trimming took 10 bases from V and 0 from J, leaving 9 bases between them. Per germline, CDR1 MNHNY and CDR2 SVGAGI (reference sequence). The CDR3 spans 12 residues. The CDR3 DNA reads TGTGCCACCAACGGGTACCAAGAGACCCAGTACTTC. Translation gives CATNGYQETQYF.

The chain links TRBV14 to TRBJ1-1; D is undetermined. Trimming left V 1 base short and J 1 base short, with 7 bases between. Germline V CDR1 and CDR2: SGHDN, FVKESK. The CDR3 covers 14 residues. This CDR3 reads CASSQVYSNTEAFF. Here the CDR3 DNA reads TGTGCCAGCAGCCAAGTATATTCGAACACTGAAGCTTTCTTT.

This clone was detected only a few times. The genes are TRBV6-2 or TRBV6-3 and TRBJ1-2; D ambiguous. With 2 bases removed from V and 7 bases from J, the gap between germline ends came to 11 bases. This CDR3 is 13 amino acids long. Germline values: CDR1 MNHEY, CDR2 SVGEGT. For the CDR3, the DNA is TGTGCCAGCAGTTACGGGCAGGTTGCTGGCTACACCTTC. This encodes CASSYGQVAGYTF.

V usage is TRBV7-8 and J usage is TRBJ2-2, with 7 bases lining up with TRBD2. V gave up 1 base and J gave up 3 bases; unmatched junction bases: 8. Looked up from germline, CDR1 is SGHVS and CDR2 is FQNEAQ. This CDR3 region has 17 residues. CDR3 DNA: TGTGCCAGCAGCTTAGGACGGGGAGGGCTACACACCGGGGAGCTGTTTTTT. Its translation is CASSLGRGGLHTGELFF.

Written as DNA, the CDR3 is TGTGCCAGCAGTCCCCAGGGCTGGATGGCAAACACCATATATTTT. This gives the protein CASSPQGWMANTIYF. This chain uses TRBV28 with TRBJ1-3; D might be TRBD1 (5 bases). The CDR3 extends over 15 amino acids. V was cut by 5 bases and J by 6 bases, with 17 bases left in between. The germline gives CDR1 MDHEN, CDR2 SYDVKM.

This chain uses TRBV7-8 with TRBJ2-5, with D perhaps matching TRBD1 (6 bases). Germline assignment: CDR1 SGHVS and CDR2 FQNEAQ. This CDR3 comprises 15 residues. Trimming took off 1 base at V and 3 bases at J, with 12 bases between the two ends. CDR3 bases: TGTGCCAGCAGCTTAGACGGGACAACAAAAGAGACCCAGTACTTC. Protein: CASSLDGTTKETQYF.

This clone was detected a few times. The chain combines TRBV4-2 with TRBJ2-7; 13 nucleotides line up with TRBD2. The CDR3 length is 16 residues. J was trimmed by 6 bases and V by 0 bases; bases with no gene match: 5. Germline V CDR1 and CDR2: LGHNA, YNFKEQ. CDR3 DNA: TGTGCCAGCAGCCAAGAACCGGGACTAGCGGGATCCGAGCAGTACTTC. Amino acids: CASSQEPGLAGSEQYF.

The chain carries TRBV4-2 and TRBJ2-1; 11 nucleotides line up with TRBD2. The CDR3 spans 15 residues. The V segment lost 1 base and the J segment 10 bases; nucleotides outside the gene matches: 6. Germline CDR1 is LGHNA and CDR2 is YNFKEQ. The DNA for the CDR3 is TGTGCCAGCAGCCAAGCTAGCGGGGGGCTCGGAGAGCAGTTCTTC. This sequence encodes CASSQASGGLGEQFF.

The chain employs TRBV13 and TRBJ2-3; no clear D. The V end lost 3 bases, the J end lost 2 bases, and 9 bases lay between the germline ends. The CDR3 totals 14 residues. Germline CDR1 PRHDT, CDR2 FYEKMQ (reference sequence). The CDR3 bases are TGTGCCAGCAGCTTTAAAACTACCACAGATACGCAGTATTTT. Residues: CASSFKTTTDTQYF. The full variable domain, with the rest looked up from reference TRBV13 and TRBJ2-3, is AAGVIQSPRHLIKEKRETATLKCYPIPRHDTVYWYQQGPGQDPQFLISFYEKMQSDKGSIPDRFSAQQFSDYHSELNMSSLELGDSALYFCASSFKTTTDTQYFGPGTRLTVL.

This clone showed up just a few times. CDR3 sequence: CASTAAGAYEQYF. The CDR3 coding sequence is TGCGCCAGCACAGCGGCAGGGGCCTACGAGCAGTACTTC. V and J are TRBV5-1 and TRBJ2-7; a weak D match, TRBD1 (6 bases). Deletions cut 6 bases from V and 2 bases from J, with 12 bases between. The CDR3 runs 13 residues. Germline-derived CDR1 and CDR2 are SGHRS and YFSETQ.

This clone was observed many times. CDR3 protein: CASSLVRRGLQETQYF. CDR3 DNA: TGTGCCAGCAGCTTAGTTCGCAGGGGTCTCCAAGAGACCCAGTACTTC. The chain employs TRBV11-2 and TRBJ2-5; D possibly corresponds to TRBD1 (6 bases). From germline, CDR1 is SGHAT and CDR2 FQNNGV. Trimming cost V 1 base and J 1 base, with 13 bases left between them. The CDR3 loop spans 16 amino acids.

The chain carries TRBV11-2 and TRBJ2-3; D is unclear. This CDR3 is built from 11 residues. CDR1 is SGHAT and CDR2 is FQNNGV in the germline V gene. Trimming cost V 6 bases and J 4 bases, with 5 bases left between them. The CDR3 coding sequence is TGTGCCAGCAGAGAGGCAGATACGCAGTATTTT. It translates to CASREADTQYF.